This T cell receptor (beta chain) was observed in a study of blood T cells in healthy people across ages. Study findings and constraints: It was not possible, with unsorted PBMCs, to conclusively compare naive and antigen-experienced cells. Diversity was estimated from one million T cells, and these estimates were considered underestimates.

The use of a sample-barcoded 5' primer and a J-beta primer mix characterized a second PCR of about 7 to 12 cycles. With 12 random nucleotides, a template-switch adaptor tagged each individual cDNA molecule. Each CDR3 protein gets one entry after TCRdb re-called the 5' RACE reads with MiXCR. The table lists a few hundred thousand distinct CDR3 sequences, approximately 27% of them singletons. This clonotype was recorded a few times. The target antigen is unknown. Each donor supplied approximately 10 milliliters of peripheral blood. The source of this sequence is a woman between 65 and 79 years old in good health. Sequencing was performed on blood.

The CDR3 protein is CASSQSNRDNYGYTF. The CDR3 DNA follows: TGCGCCAGCAGCCAATCCAACAGGGATAACTATGGCTACACCTTC. The genes are TRBV4-1 and TRBJ1-2; tentative D call: TRBD1 (6 bases). CDR3 size: 15 residues. Trimming took off 2 bases at V and 1 base at J, with 11 bases between the two ends. Germline V gene sequence: CDR1 MGHRA, CDR2 YSYEKL.